Reported below is one T cell receptor (beta chain). The antigen remains undetermined. Donors likely had unrecorded immune exposures despite being nominally healthy when sampled. These data belong to a study of cytomegalovirus exposure and HLA in healthy donors. General study findings and limits: The authors later linked a missense DCLRE1C variant to TCR beta V- and J-gene trimming.

Vbeta (60) and Jbeta (13) primers were used in the PCR. The assay was immunoSEQ multiplex PCR, and TCRdb's table has in-frame clones only and misses some. The sample carries 200,000 to 250,000 clones, 83% recorded once. Sequencing was carried out using PBMCs. This sequence originates from a girl aged 5-17 years in good health and CMV-seronegative.

CDR3 in amino acids: CASSFGVVTVSTDTQYF. In DNA, the CDR3 is TGTGCCAGCAGCTTCGGAGTAGTGACAGTAAGCACAGATACGCAGTATTTT. The chain combines TRBV5-4 with TRBJ2-3; possible D gene TRBD1, 5 bases. V lost 2 bases and J lost 0, with 16 bases in between. The CDR3 extends over 17 amino acids. The V gene's germline CDR1 is SGHNT and CDR2 YYREEE (reference sequence).